The clone carrying this T cell receptor beta chain was seen a few times. The data originate from a study of T-cell memory formation after mild COVID-19. Amplification by 5'RACE using constant-segment primers produced TCR alpha and TCR beta cDNA libraries that carried sample barcodes and UMIs. TCRdb processed the 5' RACE reads anew with MiXCR; each CDR3 protein has one entry. The data hold about 560,000 distinct CDR3 sequences, with roughly 17% observed a single time. CDR1 is GTSNPN and CDR2 is SVGIG in the germline V gene (reference sequence). The CDR3 covers 13 residues. The V end was cut by 3 bases, the J end by 6 bases, with 13 bases between.

The specimen was PBMCs or a T cell subset sorted from them (not recorded which). The sequence came from an adult woman who had mild COVID-19 (a few samples of this study predate the infection). Cell type and time point are not known. The chain couples TRBV30 to TRBJ2-3; D gene uncertain. CDR3 residues: CAWRYSPGDTQYF. The CDR3 DNA sequence: TGTGCCTGGAGATACAGTCCGGGCGATACGCAGTATTTT.